The 27 T cell receptor beta chains presented below share a single source sample, sequenced in a study of CD8+ T cells in alopecia areata. Treatment reported: oral pan-JAK inhibitor, 5-10 mg twice daily. Following RNA extraction, reverse transcription yielded cDNA that acted as the sequencing template. The data were produced by immunoSEQ multiplex PCR, yet TCRdb's version contains in-frame clones alone and is incomplete. Seen here are about 100,000 clones, almost 60% observed once, and the top ten hold roughly 15%. Sequenced material: CD8+ T cells sorted from blood, taken at approximately week 56, from a patient treated with tofacitinib. The receptors here all came from a human donor with alopecia areata.

The V call is TRBV7-6, the J call TRBJ2-7, with 10 bases lining up with TRBD1. Trimming took 5 bases from V and 5 from J; bases not matched to a gene: 15. The CDR3 consists of 17 residues. Germline V gene sequence: CDR1 SGHVS, CDR2 FNYEAQ. CDR3 sequence reads: CASSMTWPGQGLDEQYF. CDR3 sequence (DNA): TGTGCCAGCAGCATGACATGGCCGGGACAGGGGTTGGACGAGCAGTACTTC.

The rearrangement joins TRBV5-1 to TRBJ2-1, with D hard to call. Germline CDR1 reads SGHRS; CDR2 reads YFSETQ. V was pared by 5 bases and J by 3 bases, with 12 bases between. There are 14 residues in the CDR3. CDR3 amino acids: CASRTEASYNEQFF. CDR3 DNA sequence: TGCGCCAGCAGGACCGAAGCTAGCTACAATGAGCAGTTCTTC. Based on the CDR3 plus reference TRBV5-1 and TRBJ2-1, the full variable domain is KAGVTQTPRYLIKTRGQQVTLSCSPISGHRSVSWYQQTPGQGLQFLFEYFSETQRNKGNFPGRFSGRQFSNSRSEMNVSTLELGDSALYLCASRTEASYNEQFFGPGTRLTVL.

Remarks on this clone: The junction departs from germline at one end; a sequencing error may be responsible. This sequence joins TRBV5-1 and TRBJ2-3, with 8 nucleotides matching TRBD1. This CDR3 is built from 18 residues. The germline gives CDR1 SGHRS, CDR2 YFSETQ. CDR3 region: CASSLLASRDRHTDTRYF. The CDR3 DNA reads as TGCGCCAGCAGCTTGCTGGCGTCCCGGGACAGGCACACAGATACGCGGTATTTT. Filled out from reference TRBV5-1 and TRBJ2-3, the complete variable domain reads KAGVTQTPRYLIKTRGQQVTLSCSPISGHRSVSWYQQTPGQGLQFLFEYFSETQRNKGNFPGRFSGRQFSNSRSEMNVSTLELGDSALYLCASSLLASRDRHTDTRYFGPGTRLTVL.

This sequence joins TRBV29-1 and TRBJ1-1, with D unresolved. The CDR3 has 13 residues. Germline V gives CDR1 SQVTM, CDR2 ANQGSEA. V shed 5 bases and J shed 1 base, with 11 bases lying between them. In nucleotides, the CDR3 is TGCAGCGTTTTCAGAGTGAAGAACACTGAAGCTTTCTTT. Its protein is CSVFRVKNTEAFF. Full variable domain (rest looked up from reference TRBV29-1 and TRBJ1-1): SAVISQKPSRDICQRGTSLTIQCQVDSQVTMMFWYRQQPGQSLTLIATANQGSEATYESGFVIDKFPISRPNLTFSTLTVSNMSPEDSSIYLCSVFRVKNTEAFFGQGTRLTVV.

The rearrangement uses TRBV15 and TRBJ2-2, with 11 bases lining up with TRBD1. The V gene's germline CDR1 is LNHNV and CDR2 YYDKDF (reference sequence). Trimming cost V 5 bases and J 6 bases; bases outside gene matches: 5. This CDR3 region has 15 residues. CDR3 sequence reads: CATSRDRGTAGELFF. CDR3 nucleotides: TGTGCCACCAGCCGGGACAGGGGGACTGCCGGGGAGCTGTTTTTT.

The CDR3 spells CASSVVGGGATDTQYF. In nucleotides, the CDR3 is TGTGCCAGCAGCGTAGTCGGCGGGGGGGCCACAGATACGCAGTATTTT. The rearrangement uses TRBV9 and TRBJ2-3, with TRBD2 identical over 9 bases. Trimming removed 0 bases from V and 2 bases from J; junction bases left unmatched: 4. CDR1 is SGDLS, CDR2 YYNGEE, per germline. The CDR3 has 16 residues.

J is TRBJ1-1 and V is TRBV7-9; D remains unclear. V was pared by 5 bases and J by 7 bases, with 11 bases between. The germline CDR1 and CDR2 sequences are SEHNR and FQNEAQ (reference sequence). The CDR3 runs 12 residues. CDR3: CASSPTAVEAFF. The CDR3 region has the DNA TGTGCCAGCAGCCCGACCGCCGTTGAAGCTTTCTTT.

Only a few counts were recorded for this clone. The J gene is TRBJ2-1, the V gene TRBV9; 7 nucleotides align to TRBD2. J was trimmed by 4 bases and V by 3 bases; bases with no gene match: 7. Germline lookup yields CDR1 SGDLS and CDR2 YYNGEE. The CDR3 loop spans 15 amino acids. This CDR3 is CASSARGTVYNEQFF. The CDR3 nucleotides read TGTGCCAGCAGCGCGCGGGGGACTGTATACAATGAGCAGTTCTTC.

In regard to this clone: Distinct nucleotide sequences in the sample also encode this CDR3. The V gene is TRBV5-1, the J gene TRBJ2-1; D is ambiguous. Trimming shortened V by 1 base and J by 7 bases, and 3 bases separated the two germline ends. The germline V gene encodes CDR1 SGHRS and CDR2 YFSETQ. This CDR3 has 11 residues. The CDR3 DNA reads as TGCGCCAGCAGCTTGTCGAATGAGCAGTTCTTC. It encodes CASSLSNEQFF.

This clone has only one observation. The V call is TRBV12-5, the J call TRBJ1-2, with D maybe TRBD1 (6 bases). Deletions cut 5 bases from V and 7 bases from J, with 11 bases between. Germline V gives CDR1 LGHNT, CDR2 FRNRAP. This CDR3 has 12 amino acids. The CDR3 nucleotides are TGTGCTAGTGGTGCACAGGGAGCTGGCTACACCTTC. Amino acids: CASGAQGAGYTF. Looking up the rest from reference TRBV12-5 and TRBJ1-2 gives the full variable domain: DARVTQTPRHKVTEMGQEVTMRCQPILGHNTVFWYRQTMMQGLELLAYFRNRAPLDDSGMPKDRFSAEMPDATLATLKIQPSEPRDSAVYFCASGAQGAGYTFGSGTRLTVV.

The chain is built from TRBV5-1 and TRBJ2-7; 8 nucleotides match TRBD2. Germline CDR1 reads SGHRS; CDR2 reads YFSETQ. The CDR3 consists of 15 residues. V lost 0 bases and J lost 5; bases outside the gene matches: 7. The DNA for the CDR3 is TGCGCCAGCAGCTTGGCCGGGAGGGGCGCGGACGAGCAGTACTTC. This sequence encodes CASSLAGRGADEQYF.

The V call is TRBV29-1, the J call TRBJ2-2; 9 bases are a match to TRBD1. V lost 6 bases, J lost 4 bases, and 9 bases stayed unmatched. CDR3 length: 15 amino acids. Germline CDR1 reads SQVTM; CDR2 reads ANQGSEA. CDR3 coding DNA: TGCAGCGTCCGGGACAGGGAGGGGGGCACCGGGGAGCTGTTTTTT. Amino acids: CSVRDREGGTGELFF.

The chain has TRBV5-6 and TRBJ2-3, with D unclear. Germline loops: CDR1 SGHDT, CDR2 YYEEEE. The CDR3 has 16 amino acids. V lost 0 bases to trimming and J lost 2 bases, with 13 bases between them. The CDR3 spells CASSLGARRYTDTQYF. The CDR3 DNA reads as TGTGCCAGCAGCTTGGGGGCACGGAGATACACAGATACGCAGTATTTT.

This chain uses TRBV19 with TRBJ1-6; 11 positions match TRBD1. CDR1 and CDR2 from the germline V gene are LNHDA and SQIVND (reference sequence). Trimming removed 6 bases from V and 8 bases from J; junction bases left unmatched: 6. The CDR3 loop spans 15 amino acids. The CDR3 loop reads CASSPGQGEYSPLHF. CDR3 DNA sequence: TGTGCCAGTAGCCCGGGACAGGGGGAATATTCACCCCTCCACTTT.

The rearrangement uses TRBV5-1 and TRBJ1-2; the D gene is possibly TRBD1 (6 bases). The CDR3 is made up of 19 amino acids. Trimming removed 5 bases at V and 2 bases at J, with 28 bases between. Germline values: CDR1 SGHRS, CDR2 YFSETQ. In DNA form, the CDR3 reads TGCGCCAGCAGTATCTTCGGCGGGGGCAAAGGGGGAGAGAACTATGGCTACACCTTC. It codes for CASSIFGGGKGGENYGYTF.

The chain combines TRBV2 with TRBJ2-7; D is uncertain. Trimming took 5 bases from V and 3 from J, leaving 11 bases between them. The germline V gene encodes CDR1 SNHLY and CDR2 FYNNEI. CDR3 length equals 13 residues. The CDR3 sequence: CASSSGPIYEQYF. The CDR3 DNA sequence: TGTGCCAGCAGTTCCGGACCTATCTACGAGCAGTACTTC. The full variable domain, with the rest looked up from reference TRBV2 and TRBJ2-7, is EPEVTQTPSHQVTQMGQEVILRCVPISNHLYFYWYRQILGQKVEFLVSFYNNEISEKSEIFDDQFSVERPDGSNFTLKIRSTKLEDSAMYFCASSSGPIYEQYFGPGTRLTVT.

The J gene is TRBJ1-1, the V gene TRBV6-1; D gene unclear. V was cut by 2 bases and J by 11 bases, with 3 bases left in between. Germline V CDR1 and CDR2: MNHNS, SASEGT. This CDR3 spans 9 amino acids. The CDR3 region is CASSERAFF. The CDR3 DNA reads TGTGCCAGCAGTGAAAGGGCTTTCTTT.

The V call is TRBV13, the J call TRBJ2-1, with D unresolved. The CDR3 is 14 residues long. In germline, CDR1 is PRHDT, CDR2 FYEKMQ (reference sequence). V was pared by 0 bases and J by 3 bases, with 6 bases between. The CDR3 region is CASSLGMGYNEQFF. CDR3 sequence (DNA): TGTGCCAGCAGCTTAGGGATGGGCTACAATGAGCAGTTCTTC.

This clone was counted a single time. J is TRBJ1-2 and V is TRBV4-1; D perhaps matches TRBD1 (6 bases). The CDR3 runs 16 residues. V gave up 0 bases and J gave up 5 bases, with 16 bases separating them. CDR1 and CDR2 from the germline V gene are MGHRA and YSYEKL. CDR3 in amino acids: CASSQEEGGQAYGYTF. The CDR3 DNA sequence: TGCGCCAGCAGCCAAGAGGAGGGGGGACAAGCATATGGCTACACCTTC.

CDR3: CAAGQESYNEQFF. The CDR3, as DNA: TGCGCCGCGGGGCAGGAGTCCTACAATGAGCAGTTCTTC. V and J are TRBV4-1 and TRBJ2-1; possible D gene TRBD2, 6 bases. CDR3 size: 13 residues. Germline values: CDR1 MGHRA, CDR2 YSYEKL. The V end lost 11 bases, the J end lost 1 base, and 12 bases lay between the germline ends.

This chain uses TRBV27 with TRBJ2-7, with TRBD1 identical over 7 bases. The CDR3 totals 15 residues. The junction had 11 bases not matched to a gene; V was cut back by 2 bases and J by 7 bases. Germline CDR1 MNHEY, CDR2 SMNVEV (reference sequence). This chain's CDR3 is CASSLGTVALREQYF. CDR3 nucleotides: TGTGCCAGCAGTTTAGGGACAGTGGCCTTGAGGGAGCAGTACTTC.

V is TRBV30 and J is TRBJ1-6; no reliable D call. Germline loops: CDR1 GTSNPN, CDR2 SVGIG (reference sequence). With 4 bases removed from V and 13 bases from J, the gap between germline ends came to 17 bases. CDR3 length equals 13 residues. CDR3 sequence: CAWNSGGFDPLHF. The CDR3 bases are TGTGCCTGGAATTCTGGAGGTTTTGACCCCCTCCACTTT.

This clone was found a few times. The V and J genes are TRBV10-2 and TRBJ1-4; no definite D call. Germline V gene sequence: CDR1 WSHSY, CDR2 SAAADI. The V end was cut by 2 bases, the J end by 8 bases, with 12 bases between. The CDR3 length is 14 residues. This chain's CDR3 is CASSERTNGEKLFF. CDR3 nucleotide sequence: TGCGCCAGCAGTGAGAGAACGAACGGGGAAAAACTGTTTTTT.

The J gene is TRBJ2-3, the V gene TRBV4-1; 11 nucleotides match TRBD2. Per the germline V gene, CDR1 is MGHRA and CDR2 is YSYEKL. V lost 6 bases to trimming and J lost 4 bases; unmatched junction nucleotides: 6. The CDR3 has 15 amino acids. CDR3 nucleotide sequence: TGCGCCAGCAGGGAGGGACTAGCGGCGTCAGATACGCAGTATTTT. Amino acids: CASREGLAASDTQYF.

As concerns this clone: The sample contains more than one DNA sequence encoding this CDR3. The chain uses TRBV14 and TRBJ1-2; D remains ambiguous. The CDR3 runs to 13 residues. V lost 3 bases to trimming and J lost 2 bases, with 7 bases between them. Germline CDR1 is SGHDN and CDR2 is FVKESK. CDR3 DNA: TGTGCCAGCAGCCAGGGCACCAACTATGGCTACACCTTC. Its translation: CASSQGTNYGYTF.

This clone has just a few counts. This chain uses TRBV7-9 with TRBJ1-6; D unresolved. The V gene's germline CDR1 is SEHNR and CDR2 FQNEAQ (reference sequence). V gave up 9 bases and J gave up 7 bases, with 22 bases separating them. The CDR3 consists of 16 residues. The CDR3 loop reads CASRARTGKVNSPLHF. CDR3 bases: TGTGCCAGTAGGGCGAGGACGGGGAAGGTAAATTCACCCCTCCACTTT.

J is TRBJ2-3 and V is TRBV14; 11 bases are a match to TRBD2. With V trimmed by 4 bases and J by 7 bases, 4 bases remained unmatched. From germline, CDR1 is SGHDN and CDR2 FVKESK. The CDR3 sequence is 14 residues long. This chain's CDR3 is CASSLLAGAYTQYF. CDR3 in DNA: TGTGCCAGCAGCCTACTAGCGGGGGCCTATACGCAGTATTTT.